One sample yielded the 18 T cell receptor beta chains listed below, sequenced in a study of OX40 agonist ivuxolimab in advanced cancers. Assay used: immunoSEQ multiplex PCR; TCRdb lists only in-frame clones, some missing. The data hold under 85,000 clones, with over 75% observed a single time. The sample consisted of CD4+ or CD8+ T cells sorted from blood, taken in a trial of the OX40 agonist ivuxolimab. These receptors were taken from an adult with an advanced solid tumor such as melanoma, head and neck, liver or kidney cancer.

The V and J genes are TRBV7-2 and TRBJ1-5; the D is unclear. This CDR3 is 13 amino acids long. V dropped 5 bases and J dropped 5 bases, with 10 bases sitting between them. CDR1 and CDR2 (germline): SGHTA, FQGNSA. As DNA, the CDR3 is TGTGCCAGCAGCGCTGCTGGGTATCAGCCCCAGCATTTT. Protein: CASSAAGYQPQHF.

The chain uses TRBV9 and TRBJ2-7, with a tentative D call TRBD2 (7 bases). The CDR3 loop spans 15 amino acids. CDR1 and CDR2 (germline): SGDLS, YYNGEE. The germline V and J ends were trimmed by 3 bases and 1 base, with 14 bases remaining between them. CDR3 region: CASSGEGGRSYEQYF. The CDR3 DNA reads as TGTGCCAGCAGCGGCGAGGGGGGGAGGTCCTACGAGCAGTACTTC.

This clone appeared a few times. The CDR3 here is CASSVRISTDTQYF. CDR3 bases: TGTGCCAGCAGCGTTAGGATTAGCACAGATACGCAGTATTTT. The gene calls are TRBV9 and TRBJ2-3; D unresolved. V was trimmed by 2 bases and J by 0 bases, leaving 7 bases between them. The CDR3 runs to 14 residues. From germline, CDR1 is SGDLS and CDR2 YYNGEE.

The chain uses TRBV10-3 and TRBJ1-1; no clear D gene. The ends were cut back, 4 bases at V and 1 base at J, with 7 bases in the middle. Per germline, CDR1 ENHRY and CDR2 SYGVKD. This CDR3 has 13 amino acids. The CDR3: CAISASGNTEAFF. Here the CDR3 DNA reads TGTGCCATCAGTGCGTCAGGGAACACTGAAGCTTTCTTT.

The V and J genes are TRBV5-4 and TRBJ1-2; 10 bases map to TRBD1. Germline values: CDR1 SGHNT, CDR2 YYREEE (reference sequence). Germline trimming cut 2 bases from V and 5 bases from J; bases unmatched to any gene: 6. The CDR3 totals 15 residues. CDR3 sequence (DNA): TGTGCCAGCAGCTTTAGGACAGGGGGATTTTATGGCTACACCTTC. Its translation: CASSFRTGGFYGYTF.

V usage is TRBV5-1 and J usage is TRBJ1-6; the D is unclear. The V and J ends lost 2 bases and 6 bases respectively, with 12 bases between them. Germline V lookup: CDR1 SGHRS, CDR2 YFSETQ. The CDR3 spans 15 residues. As DNA, the CDR3 is TGCGCCAGCAGCTTTTCGGACGGACTTAATTCACCCCTCCACTTT. It is translated as CASSFSDGLNSPLHF.

The chain is built from TRBV7-9 and TRBJ1-1, with D possibly TRBD1 on 5 matching bases. The CDR3 runs to 15 residues. The germline V and J ends were trimmed by 4 bases and 0 bases, with 12 bases remaining between them. The V gene's germline CDR1 is SEHNR and CDR2 FQNEAQ (reference sequence). The CDR3 sequence: CASSSRGSLNTEAFF. CDR3 nucleotide sequence: TGTGCCAGCAGCTCGAGGGGCAGTTTGAACACTGAAGCTTTCTTT.

This rearrangement joins TRBV5-1 to TRBJ1-6, with D perhaps matching TRBD1 (5 bases). Between the trimmed V and J ends, which lost 4 bases and 5 bases, there was a span of 13 bases. The CDR3 runs 15 residues. Germline V gene lookup returns CDR1 SGHRS and CDR2 YFSETQ. The CDR3 coding sequence is TGCGCCAGCAGCCGGATCGGGGCGAATAATTCACCCCTCCACTTT. Translation: CASSRIGANNSPLHF.

This chain's CDR3 is CASSLDQTSGNTIYF. DNA of the CDR3: TGTGCCAGCAGCTTGGACCAGACCTCTGGAAACACCATATATTTT. The V and J genes are TRBV5-4 and TRBJ1-3, with D uncertain. Germline CDR1 and CDR2: SGHNT and YYREEE (reference sequence). V was clipped by 0 bases and J by 0 bases, with 7 bases between them. The CDR3 is 15 amino acids.

This chain uses TRBV7-2 with TRBJ2-1; tentative D call: TRBD2 (5 bases). Per the germline V gene, CDR1 is SGHTA and CDR2 is FQGNSA. The CDR3 is made up of 16 amino acids. V lost 1 base and J lost 4, with 14 bases in between. The DNA of the CDR3 is TGTGCCAGCAGCTTAGAAGGTCTAGCCATGTACAATGAGCAGTTCTTC. Encoded protein: CASSLEGLAMYNEQFF.

This chain uses TRBV7-2 with TRBJ1-2; 9 nucleotides match TRBD1. The ends lost 4 bases at V and 4 bases at J; junction bases unmatched: 4. Germline CDR1 and CDR2: SGHTA and FQGNSA. The CDR3 consists of 14 residues. The CDR3 DNA reads TGTGCCAGCAGCTCGACAGGGGGTACCTATGGCTACACCTTC. This codes for CASSSTGGTYGYTF.

The CDR3 sequence: CASSYTQGWVTYEQYF. As DNA, the CDR3 is TGTGCCAGCAGTTATACGCAGGGTTGGGTAACCTACGAGCAGTACTTC. The rearrangement links TRBV6-5 to TRBJ2-7; TRBD1 is a possible D gene (5 bases). Germline CDR1 and CDR2: MNHEY and SVGAGI. The CDR3 is made up of 16 amino acids. V lost 3 bases, J lost 2 bases, and 17 bases lay in between.

The chain combines TRBV28 with TRBJ1-1; 7 bases align to TRBD1. Germline CDR1 MDHEN, CDR2 SYDVKM. V lost 5 bases, J lost 1 base, and 10 bases stayed unmatched. CDR3 size: 16 residues. CDR3: CASSVGGDASNTEAFF. The CDR3 DNA follows: TGTGCCAGCAGTGTAGGGGGCGATGCGTCGAACACTGAAGCTTTCTTT.

V usage is TRBV4-2 and J usage is TRBJ1-3; 7 bases agree with TRBD1. The CDR3 contains 14 residues. CDR1 LGHNA and CDR2 YNFKEQ come from the germline V gene. V shed 5 bases and J 4 bases; nucleotides not matched to a gene: 5. The CDR3 loop reads CASSYTGVGNTIYF. The CDR3 coding sequence is TGTGCCAGCAGCTATACAGGGGTCGGAAACACCATATATTTT.

The chain uses TRBV4-1 and TRBJ1-2, with TRBD1 identical over 8 bases. V dropped 0 bases and J dropped 4; count of bases not matched to a gene: 7. Germline V CDR1 and CDR2: MGHRA, YSYEKL. This CDR3 is built from 16 residues. CDR3 sequence reads: CASSQDTGGSSYGYTF. CDR3 sequence (DNA): TGCGCCAGCAGCCAAGATACAGGGGGTTCCTCCTATGGCTACACCTTC.

V usage is TRBV27 and J usage is TRBJ1-6, with no clear D. The germline V gene encodes CDR1 MNHEY and CDR2 SMNVEV (reference sequence). The CDR3 extends over 13 amino acids. V was cut by 2 bases and J by 6 bases, with 5 bases left in between. This CDR3 is CASSLNGNSPLHF. The CDR3 bases are TGTGCCAGCAGTTTAAACGGTAATTCACCCCTCCACTTT.

This chain links TRBV7-2 with TRBJ2-5; 7 positions match TRBD1. The CDR3 runs 14 residues. Germline V gene lookup returns CDR1 SGHTA and CDR2 FQGNSA. V shed 2 bases and J 2 bases; nucleotides not matched to a gene: 2. The CDR3 nucleotides are TGTGCCAGCAGCTTACGGGACAGACAAGAGACCCAGTACTTC. Translating it yields CASSLRDRQETQYF.

This clone was counted a few times. The chain has TRBV7-8 and TRBJ1-1; the D is unclear. The germline CDR1 and CDR2 sequences are SGHVS and FQNEAQ. Trimming cost V 5 bases and J 0 bases, with 10 bases left between them. The CDR3 totals 14 residues. This CDR3 is CASSTPPVNTEAFF. The CDR3 DNA reads TGTGCCAGCAGCACACCACCCGTGAACACTGAAGCTTTCTTT.